This T cell receptor beta chain appears in the sequencing data of a study of cytomegalovirus exposure and HLA in healthy donors. On the study more broadly: Early on, a data release was issued that held approximately 92 million unique TCRs from HLA-typed donors.

The junction had 3 bases not matched to a gene; V was cut back by 5 bases and J by 0 bases. Germline V gene lookup returns CDR1 MNHEY and CDR2 SMNVEV (reference sequence). There are 15 residues in the CDR3. In the PCR, 60 Vbeta and 13 Jbeta primers were used. Sequencing used immunoSEQ multiplex PCR; TCRdb keeps in-frame clones, though not all of them. The sample holds about 130,000 clones, around 72% seen once. The specimen sequenced was PBMCs. The source is a man in his thirties or forties in good health and CMV-seronegative. The chain links TRBV27 to TRBJ1-5, with 8 bases that match TRBD1. CDR3 in DNA: TGTGCCAGCAGTAGTGGGACAGGTAGCAATCAGCCCCAGCATTTT. It yields the protein CASSSGTGSNQPQHF.